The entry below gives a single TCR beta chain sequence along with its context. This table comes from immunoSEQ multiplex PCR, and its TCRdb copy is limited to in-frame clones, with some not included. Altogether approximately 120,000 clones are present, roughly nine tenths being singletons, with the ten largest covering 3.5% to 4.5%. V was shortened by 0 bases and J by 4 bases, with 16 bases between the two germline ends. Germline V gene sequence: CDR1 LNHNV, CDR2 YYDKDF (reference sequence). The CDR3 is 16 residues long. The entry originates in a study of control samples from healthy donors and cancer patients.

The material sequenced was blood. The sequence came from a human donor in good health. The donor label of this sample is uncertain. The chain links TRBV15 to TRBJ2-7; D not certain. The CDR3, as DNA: TGTGCCACCAGCAGAGAAACGTGGGGTTTGAGGTACGAGCAGTACTTC. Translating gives CATSRETWGLRYEQYF.